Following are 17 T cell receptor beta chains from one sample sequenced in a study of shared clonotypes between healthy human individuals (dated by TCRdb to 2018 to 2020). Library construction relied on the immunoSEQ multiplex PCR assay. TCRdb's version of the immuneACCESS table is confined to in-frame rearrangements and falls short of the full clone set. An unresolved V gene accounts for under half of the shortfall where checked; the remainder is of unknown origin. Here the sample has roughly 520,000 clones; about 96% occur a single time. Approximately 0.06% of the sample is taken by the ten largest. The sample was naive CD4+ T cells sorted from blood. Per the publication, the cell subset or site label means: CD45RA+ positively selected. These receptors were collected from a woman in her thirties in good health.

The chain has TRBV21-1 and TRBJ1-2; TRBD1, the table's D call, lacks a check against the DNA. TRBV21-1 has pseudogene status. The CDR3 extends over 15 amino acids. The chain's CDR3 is CASSKVDRGLYGYTF. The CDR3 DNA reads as TGTGCCAGCAGCAAAGTCGACAGGGGGCTTTATGGCTACACCTTC.

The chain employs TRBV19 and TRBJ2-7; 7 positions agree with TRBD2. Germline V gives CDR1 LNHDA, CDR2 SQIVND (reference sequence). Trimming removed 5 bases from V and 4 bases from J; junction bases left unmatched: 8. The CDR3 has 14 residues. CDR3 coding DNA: TGTGCCAGTAGTCTAAGGCGGGAGTCATACGAGCAGTACTTC. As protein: CASSLRRESYEQYF.

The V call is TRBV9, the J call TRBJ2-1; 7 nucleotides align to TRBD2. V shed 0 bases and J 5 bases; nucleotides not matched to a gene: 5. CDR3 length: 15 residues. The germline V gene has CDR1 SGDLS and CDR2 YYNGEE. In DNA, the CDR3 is TGTGCCAGCAGCGTAGTGGGAGGGCCAGACAATGAGCAGTTCTTC. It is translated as CASSVVGGPDNEQFF.

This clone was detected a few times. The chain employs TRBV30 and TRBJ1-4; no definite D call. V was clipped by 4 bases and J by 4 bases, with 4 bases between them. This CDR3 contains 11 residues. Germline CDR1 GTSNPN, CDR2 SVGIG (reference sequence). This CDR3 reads CAWNDNEKLFF. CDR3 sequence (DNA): TGTGCCTGGAATGATAATGAAAAACTGTTTTTT.

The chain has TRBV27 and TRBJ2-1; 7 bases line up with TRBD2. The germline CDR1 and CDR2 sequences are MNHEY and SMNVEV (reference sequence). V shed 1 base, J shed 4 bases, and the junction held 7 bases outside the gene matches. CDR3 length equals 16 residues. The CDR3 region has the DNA TGTGCCAGCAGTTTATGGTCTAGCGGAAAATACAATGAGCAGTTCTTC. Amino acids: CASSLWSSGKYNEQFF.

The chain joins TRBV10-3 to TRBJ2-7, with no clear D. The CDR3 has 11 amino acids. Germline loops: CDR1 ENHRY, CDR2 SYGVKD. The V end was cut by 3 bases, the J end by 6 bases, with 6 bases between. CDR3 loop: CAISDLLEQYF. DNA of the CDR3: TGTGCCATCAGTGACCTCCTCGAGCAGTACTTC.

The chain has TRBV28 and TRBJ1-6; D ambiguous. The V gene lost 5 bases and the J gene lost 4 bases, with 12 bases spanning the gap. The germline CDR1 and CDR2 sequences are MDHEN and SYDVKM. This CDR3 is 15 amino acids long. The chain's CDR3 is CASSPPIGYNSPLHF. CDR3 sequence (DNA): TGTGCCAGCAGTCCTCCAATAGGTTATAATTCACCCCTCCACTTT.

CDR3 residues: CASSPGAAANEKLFF. CDR3 nucleotide sequence: TGCGCCAGCAGCCCAGGGGCCGCAGCTAATGAAAAACTGTTTTTT. The genes are TRBV5-1 and TRBJ1-4, with D tentatively TRBD1 (6 bases). The CDR3 runs 15 residues. Trimming removed 4 bases from V and 3 bases from J, with 13 bases in between. Germline assignment: CDR1 SGHRS and CDR2 YFSETQ.

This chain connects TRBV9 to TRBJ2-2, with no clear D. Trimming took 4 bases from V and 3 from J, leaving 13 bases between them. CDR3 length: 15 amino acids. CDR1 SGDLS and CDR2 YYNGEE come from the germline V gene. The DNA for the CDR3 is TGTGCCAGCAGCATTCAGGATGGGCACACCGGGGAGCTGTTTTTT. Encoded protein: CASSIQDGHTGELFF.

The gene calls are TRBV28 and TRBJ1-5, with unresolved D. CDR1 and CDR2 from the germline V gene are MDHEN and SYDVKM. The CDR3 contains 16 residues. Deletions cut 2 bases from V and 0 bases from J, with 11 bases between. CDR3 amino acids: CASSLIVRSSNQPQHF. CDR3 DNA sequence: TGTGCCAGCAGTTTAATAGTCCGGAGTAGCAATCAGCCCCAGCATTTT.

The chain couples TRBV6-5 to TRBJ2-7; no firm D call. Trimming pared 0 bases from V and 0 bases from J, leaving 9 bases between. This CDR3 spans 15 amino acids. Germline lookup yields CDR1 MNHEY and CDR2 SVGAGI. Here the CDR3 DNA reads TGTGCCAGCAGTTACTCGGTAGACCTCTCCTACGAGCAGTACTTC. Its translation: CASSYSVDLSYEQYF.

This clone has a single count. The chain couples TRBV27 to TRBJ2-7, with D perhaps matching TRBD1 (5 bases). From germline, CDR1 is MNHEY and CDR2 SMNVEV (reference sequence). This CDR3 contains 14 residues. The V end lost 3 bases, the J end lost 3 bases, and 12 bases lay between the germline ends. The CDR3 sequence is CASSFWPGHYEQYF. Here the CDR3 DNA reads TGTGCCAGCAGTTTCTGGCCAGGGCACTACGAGCAGTACTTC.

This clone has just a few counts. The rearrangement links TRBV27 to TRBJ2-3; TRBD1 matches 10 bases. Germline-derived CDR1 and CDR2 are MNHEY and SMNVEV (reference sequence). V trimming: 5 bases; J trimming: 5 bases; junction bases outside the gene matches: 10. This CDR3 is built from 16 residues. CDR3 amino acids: CASSPETGGRIDTQYF. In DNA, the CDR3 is TGTGCCAGCAGTCCAGAGACAGGGGGCAGGATAGATACGCAGTATTTT.

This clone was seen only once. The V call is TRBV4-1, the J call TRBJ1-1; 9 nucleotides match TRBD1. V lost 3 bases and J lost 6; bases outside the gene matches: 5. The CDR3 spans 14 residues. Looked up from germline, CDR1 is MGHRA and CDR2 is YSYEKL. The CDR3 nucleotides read TGCGCCAGCAGCCACCCAGGACAGGGGCCTGAAGCTTTCTTT. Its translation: CASSHPGQGPEAFF.

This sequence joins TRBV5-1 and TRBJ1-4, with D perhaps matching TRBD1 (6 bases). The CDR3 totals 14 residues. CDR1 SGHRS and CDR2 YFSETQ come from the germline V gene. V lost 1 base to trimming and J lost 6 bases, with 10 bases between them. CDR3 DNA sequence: TGCGCCAGCAGCTTGAACAGGGCAGATGAAAAACTGTTTTTT. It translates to CASSLNRADEKLFF.

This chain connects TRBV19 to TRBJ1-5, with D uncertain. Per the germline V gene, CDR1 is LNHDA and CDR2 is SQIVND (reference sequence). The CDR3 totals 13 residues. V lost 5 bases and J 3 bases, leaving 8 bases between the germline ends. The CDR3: CASSFTANQPQHF. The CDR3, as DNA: TGTGCCAGTAGTTTCACAGCCAATCAGCCCCAGCATTTT.

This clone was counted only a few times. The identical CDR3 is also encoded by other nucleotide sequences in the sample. The CDR3 nucleotides read TGCGCCAGCAGCTTGGGACAGGGGGCAACTAATGAAAAACTGTTTTTT. It codes for CASSLGQGATNEKLFF. V is TRBV5-1 and J is TRBJ1-4; 9 bases match TRBD1. Looked up from germline, CDR1 is SGHRS and CDR2 is YFSETQ. Germline trimming cut 0 bases from V and 0 bases from J; bases unmatched to any gene: 0. This CDR3 contains 16 residues.